A selection of T cell receptor beta chains follows, all from one sample in a study of blood T cell repertoires in COVID-19. Clones were read by immunoSEQ multiplex PCR, and TCRdb kept only the in-frame ones, dropping some. The table records approximately 280,000 clones, about 82% of them present only once. Sequencing input: peripheral blood. The receptors shown here come from a man aged 45-65 years with active or convalescent COVID-19. Each CDR3 is given with its conserved first and last residue. Fields, in order: J gene, V gene, D gene, CDR3 length, clone size, CDR3 DNA, CDR3 protein. The D gene is left open where the match is weak. Clone size appears in some rows only: once, few, many, or a class for an expanded clone.

>TRBJ1-2|TRBV5-6|.|14|.
TGTGCCAGCAGCTTTGACAGAGCTAACTATGGCTACACCTTC
CASSFDRANYGYTF
>TRBJ2-6|TRBV6-5|.|13|.
TGTGCCAGCAGGAGCTCTGGGGCCAACGTCCTGACTTTC
CASRSSGANVLTF
>TRBJ2-7|TRBV9|.|14|.
TGTGCCAGCAGCTCGAACATCGACTCGGGCGAGCAGTACTTC
CASSSNIDSGEQYF
>TRBJ1-4|TRBV5-1|.|15|.
TGCGCCAGCAGCTACGGGACAACCGCTAATGAAAAACTGTTTTTT
CASSYGTTANEKLFF
>TRBJ1-1|TRBV5-6|.|13|.
TGTGCCAGCAGCTCCCAGGGGTACACTGAAGCTTTCTTT
CASSSQGYTEAFF
>TRBJ1-6|TRBV5-4|TRBD1|15|.
TGTGCCAGCAGCCGGGACAGCTCCTATAATTCACCCCTCCACTTT
CASSRDSSYNSPLHF
>TRBJ2-3|TRBV6-1|.|15|.
TGTGCCAGCAGTGAGCGTGGCGGCAGCACAGATACGCAGTATTTT
CASSERGGSTDTQYF
>TRBJ1-5|TRBV27|TRBD1|19|.
TGTGCCAGCAGCCCTATTGGGACAGGGGCGATTTATAGCAATCAGCCCCAGCATTTT
CASSPIGTGAIYSNQPQHF
>TRBJ1-2|TRBV7-2|.|13|few
TGTGCCAGCAGCTTAGACACTAACTATGGCTACACCTTC
CASSLDTNYGYTF
>TRBJ2-6|TRBV2|TRBD1|19|once
TGTGCCAGCAGTCCTGGACAGGGGAGTTCCCACTCTGGGGCCAACGTCCTGACTTTC
CASSPGQGSSHSGANVLTF
>TRBJ1-2|TRBV18|.|13|.
TGTGCCAGCTCACCCCAGGGGAACTATGGCTACACCTTC
CASSPQGNYGYTF
>TRBJ1-1|TRBV7-9|TRBD1|14|once
TGTGCCAGCAGCTTTGTACAGGGGATTTCAGAAGCTTTCTTT
CASSFVQGISEAFF
>TRBJ1-5|TRBV28|.|16|.
TGTGCCAGCATGACTGAGGGGGTCTATAGCAATCAGCCCCAGCATTTT
CASMTEGVYSNQPQHF
>TRBJ1-1|TRBV5-1|.|14|.
TGCGCCAGCAGCCCTATGACAGTGAACACTGAAGCTTTCTTT
CASSPMTVNTEAFF
>TRBJ2-7|TRBV4-1|TRBD2|16|.
TGCGCCAGCAGCCAAGACCGGACGGGAGGAGAGGACGAGCAGTACTTC
CASSQDRTGGEDEQYF
>TRBJ2-7|TRBV5-6|.|13|.
TGTGCCAGCAGCGACAGGAGCTCCTACGAGCAGTACTTC
CASSDRSSYEQYF
>TRBJ2-7|TRBV6-5|.|14|.
TGTGCCAGCAGCTCAATGGGGGGTTCCTACGAGCAGTACTTC
CASSSMGGSYEQYF
>TRBJ1-1|TRBV6-5|TRBD1|15|.
TGTGCCAGCAGGCCCGGACAGGGCCCGAACACTGAAGCTTTCTTT
CASRPGQGPNTEAFF
>TRBJ2-2|TRBV28|.|12|.
TGTGCCAGCAGCTCGGGTTACGGGGAGCTGTTTTTT
CASSSGYGELFF
>TRBJ2-7|TRBV5-6|.|13|.
TGTGCCAGCAGCCGCCGGGACTCCTCGGTGCAGTACTTC
CASSRRDSSVQYF
>TRBJ1-1|TRBV12-3/TRBV12-4|.|13|.
TGTGCCAGCAGCCGGTGGTCGAACACTGAAGCTTTCTTT
CASSRWSNTEAFF
>TRBJ1-2|TRBV18|TRBD1|14|.
TGTGCCAGCTCACCTAACCAGGGGGCCTATGGCTACACCTTC
CASSPNQGAYGYTF
>TRBJ2-2|TRBV12-5|.|13|few
TGTGCTAGTGCCGTCCAGGGGACCGGGGAGCTGTTTTTT
CASAVQGTGELFF
>TRBJ2-2|TRBV29-1|.|14|.
TGCAGCGTTGATGGACTATCGAACACCGGGGAGCTGTTTTTT
CSVDGLSNTGELFF
>TRBJ1-1|TRBV27|TRBD1|16|.
TGTGCCAGCTCCGGGACAGGGATAATAACGAGGACTGAAGCTTTCTTT
CASSGTGIITRTEAFF
>TRBJ2-3|TRBV7-3|TRBD2|14|.
TGTGCCAGCAGCCAGGCGGGAGTTGCAGATACGCAGTATTTT
CASSQAGVADTQYF
>TRBJ2-3|TRBV5-4|TRBD2|16|.
TGTGCCAGCAGCTCTTCGACTAGCGGGAGGGCCTATACGCAGTATTTT
CASSSSTSGRAYTQYF
>TRBJ1-1|TRBV5-1|.|11|.
TGCGCCAGCAAGAGGAACACTGAAGCTTTCTTT
CASKRNTEAFF
>TRBJ1-2|TRBV27|TRBD1|15|.
TGTGCCAGCAGTTTGGGACAGGGAGGTGGCTATGGCTACACCTTC
CASSLGQGGGYGYTF
>TRBJ2-7|TRBV11-2|.|14|.
TGTGCCAGCAGCTTAGGCCGGGTAGTGGGCGAGCAGTACTTC
CASSLGRVVGEQYF
>TRBJ1-2|TRBV6-5|.|15|once
TGTGCCAGCAGTTACTCGCACCAGGTCTACTATGGCTACACCTTC
CASSYSHQVYYGYTF
>TRBJ1-2|TRBV28|TRBD1|14|many
TGTGCCAGCAGCCCGAACAGGGGGTTCGGAGGCTACACCTTC
CASSPNRGFGGYTF
>TRBJ2-2|TRBV28|.|13|.
TGTGCCAGCAATCCTGGGGGTAGCGGAGAGCTGTTTTTT
CASNPGGSGELFF
>TRBJ1-3|TRBV7-9|.|17|.
TGTGCCAGCAGCTCTTCAAGGACAGAGAGCTCTGGAAACACCATATATTTT
CASSSSRTESSGNTIYF
>TRBJ1-4|TRBV20-1|.|11|.
TGCAGTGCAGGGAGGGGAGAGAAACTGTTTTTT
CSAGRGEKLFF
>TRBJ2-5|TRBV5-6|.|15|.
TGTGCCAGCAGCGAAAGGGCGGGGCTAGGGGAGACCCAGTACTTC
CASSERAGLGETQYF
>TRBJ2-1|TRBV10-3|TRBD2|14|.
TGTGCCATCAGACCTAGCGGGGAGCTCAATGAGCAGTTCTTC
CAIRPSGELNEQFF
>TRBJ2-1|TRBV28|TRBD2|18|.
TGTGCCAGCAGTTTAATTCTTGGAGGCGGGAGTGGGGCCGATGAGCAGTTCTTC
CASSLILGGGSGADEQFF
>TRBJ1-3|TRBV11-2|.|15|.
TGTGCCAGCAGCTTAGTCCCGGGAACTGGAAACACCATATATTTT
CASSLVPGTGNTIYF
>TRBJ1-2|TRBV28|TRBD1|15|.
TGTGCCAGCAGTTTAAAGGGACAGGGATACTATGGCTACACCTTC
CASSLKGQGYYGYTF
>TRBJ2-5|TRBV9|TRBD2|14|.
TGTGCCAGCAGCGCCGGGGGGGTGCAGGAGACCCAGTACTTC
CASSAGGVQETQYF
>TRBJ1-2|TRBV19|TRBD1|13|.
TGTGCCAGTAACCCACAGGGGAAAGGTGGCTACACCTTC
CASNPQGKGGYTF
>TRBJ2-7|TRBV7-3|TRBD2|16|.
TGTGCCAGCAGCTTAGGGGCTAGCGGGCTTCCCTACGAGCAGTACTTC
CASSLGASGLPYEQYF
>TRBJ2-1|TRBV10-3|.|17|.
TGTGCCATCAGTGATGAGGCTAGCAGGAGCTCCTACAATGAGCAGTTCTTC
CAISDEASRSSYNEQFF
>TRBJ2-7|TRBV7-9|TRBD2|14|.
TGTGCCAGCAGCTCCTCGCGGGGGGCCTACGAGCAGTACTTC
CASSSSRGAYEQYF
>TRBJ2-1|TRBV30|.|14|.
TGTGCCTGGAGTGTTGCCGACCGGGGGAATGAGCAGTTCTTC
CAWSVADRGNEQFF
>TRBJ2-2|TRBV7-2|.|15|.
TGTGCCAGCAGCCCGGGACTTCCTAACACCGGGGAGCTGTTTTTT
CASSPGLPNTGELFF
>TRBJ1-2|TRBV5-8|.|16|.
TGTGCCAGCAGTAAATCGCCCGGGGGGCGATCAGATGGCTACACCTTC
CASSKSPGGRSDGYTF
>TRBJ1-5|TRBV7-8|.|16|few
TGTGCCAGCAGTTCCGACACCGCCGGGGGCAATCAGCCCCAGCATTTT
CASSSDTAGGNQPQHF
>TRBJ2-7|TRBV7-7|TRBD2|13|.
TGTGCCAGCAGCTTAGAGGCTAGCGGGGAGCAGTACTTC
CASSLEASGEQYF
>TRBJ2-5|TRBV9|.|13|.
TGTGCCAGCAGTAGGGGAATTCAAGAGACCCAGTACTTC
CASSRGIQETQYF
>TRBJ2-6|TRBV7-9|.|14|.
TGTGCCAGCAGCTCCTCGGGACTCCCCGGCGTCCTGACTTTC
CASSSSGLPGVLTF
>TRBJ1-6|TRBV7-9|.|11|.
TGTGCCAGCAGCGGGGGTGGGACACTCCACTTT
CASSGGGTLHF
>TRBJ1-2|TRBV28|TRBD1|18|once
TGTGCCAGCATGTCGCCTCGGGCCAGGGGGTCTACTAACTATGGCTACACCTTC
CASMSPRARGSTNYGYTF